This TCR beta chain is drawn from a study of cytomegalovirus exposure and HLA in healthy donors. General study points: Most CMV-associated TCR beta chains were later found to appear HLA-restricted.

V lost 4 bases, J lost 1 base, and 8 bases lay in between. CDR3 length: 13 amino acids. CDR1 and CDR2 from the germline V gene are SGHRS and YFSETQ. Worth noting for this clone: Its target is not known.

The PCR contained 60 Vbeta and 13 Jbeta primers. Repertoires were generated with immunoSEQ multiplex PCR, while TCRdb's copy carries only in-frame clones and drops some. Here the sample table reports approximately 150,000 clones. The sample comprised PBMCs. The clonotype was recovered from a woman between 50 and 59 years old in good health and CMV-seronegative. The genes are TRBV5-1 and TRBJ1-2, with D perhaps matching TRBD1 (5 bases). Here the CDR3 DNA reads TGCGCCAGCAGCGGGCAGGGTAACTATGGCTACACCTTC. It is translated as CASSGQGNYGYTF. The entire variable domain, with the rest obtained from reference TRBV5-1 and TRBJ1-2, is as follows: KAGVTQTPRYLIKTRGQQVTLSCSPISGHRSVSWYQQTPGQGLQFLFEYFSETQRNKGNFPGRFSGRQFSNSRSEMNVSTLELGDSALYLCASSGQGNYGYTFGSGTRLTVV.